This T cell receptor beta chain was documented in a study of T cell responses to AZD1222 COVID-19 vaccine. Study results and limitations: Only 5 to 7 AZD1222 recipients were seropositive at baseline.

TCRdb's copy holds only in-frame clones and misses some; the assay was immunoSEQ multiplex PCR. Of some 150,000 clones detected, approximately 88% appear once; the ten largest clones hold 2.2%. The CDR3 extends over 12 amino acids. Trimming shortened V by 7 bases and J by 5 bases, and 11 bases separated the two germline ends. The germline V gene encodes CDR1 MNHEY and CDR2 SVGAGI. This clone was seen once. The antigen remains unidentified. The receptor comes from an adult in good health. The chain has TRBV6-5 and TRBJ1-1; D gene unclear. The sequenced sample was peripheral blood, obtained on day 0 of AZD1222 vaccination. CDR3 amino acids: CASTRSNTEAFF. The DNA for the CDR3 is TGTGCCAGCACACGGAGTAATACTGAAGCTTTCTTT.